This T cell receptor (beta chain) was identified during a study of cytomegalovirus exposure and HLA in healthy donors. CDR1 is LNHDA, CDR2 SQIVND, per germline (reference sequence). There are 16 residues in the CDR3. V was clipped by 3 bases and J by 7 bases; unmatched bases: 10. Researchers ran the PCR with 60 Vbeta and 13 Jbeta primers. The method was immunoSEQ multiplex PCR; TCRdb's version includes in-frame clones alone and lacks a portion of them. The table has a few hundred thousand clones, over 70% seen once. The receptor was derived from a woman in her sixties or seventies in good health and CMV-seropositive. V usage is TRBV19 and J usage is TRBJ2-1, with TRBD1 matching over 9 bases. Specimen: PBMCs. This CDR3 reads CASSMGSGTGRNEQFF. The CDR3 DNA sequence: TGTGCCAGTAGTATGGGATCCGGGACAGGGAGGAATGAGCAGTTCTTC. Drawing the rest from reference TRBV19 and TRBJ2-1, the complete variable domain is DGGITQSPKYLFRKEGQNVTLSCEQNLNHDAMYWYRQDPGQGLRLIYYSQIVNDFQKGDIAEGYSVSREKKESFPLTVTSAQKNPTAFYLCASSMGSGTGRNEQFFGPGTRLTVL.